A selection of T cell receptor beta chains follows, all from one sample in a study of molecular identifiers for immune sequencing clone quantification. MiXCR, applied by TCRdb to the PCR reads, yields one record per CDR3 protein. Of about 510,000 distinct CDR3 sequences in the sample, roughly a fifth were seen once. Sample: naive CD8+ T cells from blood, with Jurkat cell RNA spiked in. Receptors originate from a human donor in good health. Some libraries in this study had Jurkat cell RNA spiked in. CDR3s include the opening cysteine and the closing phenylalanine or tryptophan. The order of the fields is J gene, V gene, CDR3 protein.

j_gene: TRBJ2-7; v_gene: TRBV28; CDR3aa: CASSLRWGGITGEQYF
j_gene: TRBJ2-7; v_gene: TRBV6-5; CDR3aa: CASSLRDSIYEQYF
j_gene: TRBJ2-1; v_gene: TRBV29-1; CDR3aa: CSVHLTSEDEQFF
j_gene: TRBJ1-1; v_gene: TRBV29-1; CDR3aa: CSVVHRGAEAFF
j_gene: TRBJ1-1; v_gene: TRBV6-5; CDR3aa: CASSQGKWGYTEAFF
j_gene: TRBJ2-3; v_gene: TRBV6-6; CDR3aa: CASSYSSRGTYGTDTQYF
j_gene: TRBJ2-3; v_gene: TRBV5-6; CDR3aa: CASSSRTSGGSGDTQYF
j_gene: TRBJ2-2; v_gene: TRBV19; CDR3aa: CASSPLGGTNTGGLFF
j_gene: TRBJ1-1; v_gene: TRBV19; CDR3aa: CASRRVWDTKNTGAFF
j_gene: TRBJ2-2; v_gene: TRBV19; CDR3aa: CASNRENTGELFF
j_gene: TRBJ1-6; v_gene: TRBV12-3/TRBV12-4; CDR3aa: CASSIGGVDSPLHF
j_gene: TRBJ1-4; v_gene: TRBV24-1; CDR3aa: CATSDLRLEGSREKLFF
j_gene: TRBJ1-5; v_gene: TRBV6-1; CDR3aa: CASSDRKNSNQPQHF
j_gene: TRBJ2-5; v_gene: TRBV3-1; CDR3aa: CASSLHTQETQYF
j_gene: TRBJ1-2; v_gene: TRBV9; CDR3aa: CASSAGSRTAGYTF
j_gene: TRBJ1-5; v_gene: TRBV6-5; CDR3aa: CASSYSSGGQPQHF
j_gene: TRBJ2-1; v_gene: TRBV2; CDR3aa: CASSENYATYNEQFF
j_gene: TRBJ2-2; v_gene: TRBV29-1; CDR3aa: CSVDRIDDTGELFF
j_gene: TRBJ2-3; v_gene: TRBV12-3/TRBV12-4; CDR3aa: CASSPGTGRDTQYF
j_gene: TRBJ2-7; v_gene: TRBV5-8; CDR3aa: CASSGDRVEQYF
j_gene: TRBJ1-3; v_gene: TRBV13; CDR3aa: CASSSTFGLGNTIYF
j_gene: TRBJ2-7; v_gene: TRBV13; CDR3aa: CASSLKRTGPDEQYF
j_gene: TRBJ2-7; v_gene: TRBV7-9; CDR3aa: CASSLSGPTYEQYF
j_gene: TRBJ1-1; v_gene: TRBV6-5; CDR3aa: CASSYNKGAEAFF
j_gene: TRBJ2-3; v_gene: TRBV5-6; CDR3aa: CASSFSLAGATDTQYF
j_gene: TRBJ1-5; v_gene: TRBV7-9; CDR3aa: CAGSSEGVGPQHF
j_gene: TRBJ1-1; v_gene: TRBV7-9; CDR3aa: CATPAGQLGEASF
j_gene: TRBJ2-7; v_gene: TRBV6-2/TRBV6-3; CDR3aa: CASMREYYEQYF